The next 15 T cell receptor beta chains were all read from a single sample in a study of T-cell reconstitution after alpha-beta-depleted transplantation in children. The TCRbeta library incorporated unique molecular identifiers. TCRdb ran MiXCR on the PCR reads and lists one entry per CDR3 protein. The sample holds approximately 340,000 distinct CDR3 sequences, 9% to 12% seen once. The sequencing here drew on PBMCs from the stem cell graft donor, taken from the stem cell graft. These receptors originate from a human donor who donated a stem cell graft to a child with acute lymphoblastic leukemia.

This clonotype was counted ten times or more. The chain joins TRBV5-1 to TRBJ2-1; D is possibly TRBD1 (6 bases). This CDR3 has 16 residues. Germline V gene lookup returns CDR1 SGHRS and CDR2 YFSETQ. V gave up 2 bases and J gave up 7 bases, with 19 bases separating them. The CDR3 DNA reads as TGCGCCAGCAGCTTCCACCCCGGGACATCGGTTAATGAGCAGTTCTTC. This encodes CASSFHPGTSVNEQFF.

This clonotype showed up just a few times. The chain is built from TRBV6-4 and TRBJ2-4; 10 bases line up with TRBD1. The germline gives CDR1 MRHNA, CDR2 SNTAGT. Trimming removed 2 bases from V and 0 bases from J; junction bases left unmatched: 19. This CDR3 is 22 amino acids long. CDR3 protein: CASSDPLGQGCPGFLAKNIQYF. The CDR3, as DNA: TGTGCCAGCAGTGACCCCTTGGGACAGGGGTGTCCAGGTTTTCTAGCCAAAAACATTCAGTACTTC.

The chain couples TRBV12-3 or TRBV12-4 to TRBJ2-1; 8 bases line up with TRBD1. The CDR3 runs to 20 residues. Unmatched junction bases numbered 13, after V lost 0 bases and J lost 0 bases. The CDR3 DNA is TGTGCCAGCAGTTTAGCGCAGGGGGCGACCCTCGGGATCTCCTACAATGAGCAGTTCTTC. Amino acid sequence: CASSLAQGATLGISYNEQFF.

This clonotype was counted a few times. The J gene is TRBJ2-1, the V gene TRBV29-1, with 11 positions matching TRBD2. V lost 5 bases and J lost 8; bases outside the gene matches: 5. The CDR3 is 13 residues long. Germline V gene data show CDR1 as SQVTM and CDR2 as ANQGSEA. The CDR3 spells CSVTSGSRHEQFF. CDR3 nucleotide sequence: TGCAGCGTTACTAGCGGGAGTCGTCATGAGCAGTTCTTC.

This clonotype was picked up a small number of times. V usage is TRBV25-1 and J usage is TRBJ1-1; D gene uncertain. Germline lookup yields CDR1 MGHDK and CDR2 SYGVNS. Trimming removed 0 bases at V and 8 bases at J, with 7 bases between. The CDR3 loop spans 12 amino acids. CDR3 DNA sequence: TGTGCCAGCAGTGAATATAGAAACGAAGCTTTCTTT. Residues: CASSEYRNEAFF. Complete variable domain (other parts from reference TRBV25-1 and TRBJ1-1): EADIYQTPRYLVIGTGKKITLECSQTMGHDKMYWYQQDPGMELHLIHYSYGVNSTEKGDLSSESTVSRIRTEHFPLTLESARPSHTSQYLCASSEYRNEAFFGQGTRLTVV.

This clonotype was seen a few times. This chain uses TRBV5-1 with TRBJ1-3; D might be TRBD1 (6 bases). Germline lookup yields CDR1 SGHRS and CDR2 YFSETQ. The CDR3 runs to 15 residues. V lost 0 bases and J 2 bases, leaving 9 bases between the germline ends. The CDR3 here is CASSLGRGAGNTIYF. DNA of the CDR3: TGCGCCAGCAGCTTGGGCAGGGGAGCTGGAAACACCATATATTTT. Together with reference TRBV5-1 and TRBJ1-3, the CDR3 gives the full variable domain: KAGVTQTPRYLIKTRGQQVTLSCSPISGHRSVSWYQQTPGQGLQFLFEYFSETQRNKGNFPGRFSGRQFSNSRSEMNVSTLELGDSALYLCASSLGRGAGNTIYFGEGSWLTVV.

The chain has TRBV7-3 and TRBJ2-2; no clear D gene. Trimming removed 4 bases from V and 5 bases from J, with 14 bases in between. Germline loops: CDR1 SGHTA, CDR2 FQGTGA. The CDR3 totals 15 residues. This CDR3 is CASSSGRGRTGELFF. The CDR3 DNA sequence: TGTGCCAGCAGCTCAGGACGCGGTCGGACCGGGGAGCTGTTTTTT.

Remarks on this clonotype: Relative to the germline gene, one junction end is altered; a read error may explain this. This rearrangement joins TRBV9 to TRBJ2-2, with TRBD2 identical over 7 bases. Germline V CDR1 and CDR2: SGDLS, YYNGEE. The length of the CDR3 is 15 residues. The CDR3 DNA sequence: TGTGTCAGCAGCGTATTTGGTAGCGGGACCGGGGAGCTGTTTTTT. It encodes CVSSVFGSGTGELFF.

Ten or more counts support this clonotype. This rearrangement joins TRBV12-3 or TRBV12-4 to TRBJ2-3; no definite D call. This CDR3 spans 13 amino acids. Trimming stripped 6 bases from V and 0 bases from J, with 7 bases between. The CDR3 coding sequence is TGTGCCAGCAGGCTCGCTAGCACAGATACGCAGTATTTT. Protein sequence: CASRLASTDTQYF.

In its sample, this clonotype was seen many times. The chain carries TRBV9 and TRBJ2-4; either TRBD1 or TRBD2 may supply D (5 bases each). V was cut by 3 bases and J by 2 bases, with 12 bases left in between. Germline values: CDR1 SGDLS, CDR2 YYNGEE. This CDR3 spans 15 amino acids. The CDR3 sequence is CASSERGVPKNIQYF. CDR3 coding DNA: TGTGCCAGCAGCGAGAGGGGAGTACCCAAAAACATTCAGTACTTC.

The V call is TRBV6-2 or TRBV6-3, the J call TRBJ1-2; unclear D gene. Germline-derived CDR1 and CDR2 are MNHEY and SVGEGT. Trimming cost V 0 bases and J 8 bases, with 7 bases left between them. The CDR3 extends over 12 amino acids. The CDR3 region has the DNA TGTGCCAGCAGTTACTCGAACACGGGCTACACCTTC. This gives the protein CASSYSNTGYTF.

The V gene is TRBV7-2, the J gene TRBJ1-2; D unresolved. V shed 3 bases and J shed 2 bases, with 10 bases lying between them. The CDR3 contains 14 residues. Germline assignment: CDR1 SGHTA and CDR2 FQGNSA. CDR3 in DNA: TGTGCCAGCAGCTTGGGCAGCTTAAACTATGGCTACACCTTC. Protein sequence: CASSLGSLNYGYTF.

This clonotype was seen at least ten times. The chain combines TRBV29-1 with TRBJ2-7; 10 nucleotides line up with TRBD2. The V gene's germline CDR1 is SQVTM and CDR2 ANQGSEA. The CDR3 is 15 residues long. With V trimmed by 4 bases and J by 2 bases, 8 bases remained unmatched. The CDR3 bases are TGCAGCGTTGTATTCCCGGGACTAGCGACCTACGAGCAGTACTTC. Translating gives CSVVFPGLATYEQYF.

This clonotype was picked up a small number of times. The V call is TRBV7-2, the J call TRBJ2-7, with 8 bases aligning to TRBD1. From germline, CDR1 is SGHTA and CDR2 FQGNSA. J was trimmed by 2 bases and V by 0 bases; bases with no gene match: 3. This CDR3 region has 15 residues. CDR3 DNA: TGTGCCAGCAGCTTAGCGGCGGGACAGGCCTACGAGCAGTACTTC. Translated: CASSLAAGQAYEQYF.

This clonotype was found a few times. This chain joins TRBV4-3 and TRBJ2-7; the D gene is possibly TRBD2 (6 bases). CDR1 and CDR2 (germline): LGHNA, YSLEER. The V end was cut by 0 bases, the J end by 3 bases, with 15 bases between. The CDR3 length is 16 residues. CDR3 in amino acids: CASSQDAGLARYEQYF. CDR3 sequence (DNA): TGCGCCAGCAGCCAAGATGCGGGGCTAGCCCGCTACGAGCAGTACTTC.